The 5 T cell receptor beta chains below all came from one sample that was sequenced in a study of molecular identifiers for immune sequencing clone quantification. Each CDR3 protein is one row after TCRdb ran MiXCR on the PCR reads. The sample has roughly 86,000 distinct CDR3 sequences, roughly 19% seen once. Source material: naive CD8+ T cells from blood, with Jurkat cell RNA spiked in. Subset specified: FACS-sorted CD8+CD4-CCR7+CD45RA+ naive T cells. Receptor source: a human donor in good health. Some libraries in this study had Jurkat cell RNA spiked in.

Note on this clonotype: A much bigger clone sits one base away, suggesting this may be a read error. This chain connects TRBV12-3 or TRBV12-4 to TRBJ2-7; D remains ambiguous. CDR3 length: 14 residues. The CDR3 is CAGSSLGLTYEQYF. CDR3 in DNA: TGTGCCGGCAGTTCTTTAGGGCTAACCTACGAGCAGTACTTC.

This clonotype has at least ten counts. The genes are TRBV28 and TRBJ2-1, with 10 positions matching TRBD2. V was pared by 2 bases and J by 5 bases, with 6 bases of the junction left unmatched. Per germline, CDR1 MDHEN and CDR2 SYDVKM. The CDR3 is 16 amino acids. CDR3 sequence: CASSLEGLAFDNEQFF. The CDR3 DNA reads TGTGCCAGCAGTTTAGAGGGACTAGCGTTCGACAATGAGCAGTTCTTC.

This clonotype appeared many times. The J gene is TRBJ1-6, the V gene TRBV4-1; TRBD1 aligns across 9 bases. Germline V gene data show CDR1 as MGHRA and CDR2 as YSYEKL. After removal of 3 bases from V and 9 bases from J, the junction contained 0 bases not matched to a gene. This CDR3 comprises 13 residues. The CDR3 bases are TGCGCCAGCAGCCAGGACAGGGGTTCACCCCTCCACTTT. Amino acids: CASSQDRGSPLHF.

This clonotype was seen only a few times. V gene TRBV7-3 combines with J gene TRBJ2-2; TRBD1 aligns across 10 bases. Trimming cost V 4 bases and J 3 bases; bases outside gene matches: 5. Germline CDR1 and CDR2: SGHTA and FQGTGA. This CDR3 has 16 amino acids. The CDR3, as DNA: TGTGCCAGCAGCTCCCCGGGACAGGGGCACACCGGGGAGCTGTTTTTT. Protein sequence: CASSSPGQGHTGELFF.

This clonotype was recorded at least ten times. This chain joins TRBV2 and TRBJ2-5, with unresolved D. V was pared by 1 base and J by 1 base, with 7 bases between. There are 14 residues in the CDR3. Germline loops: CDR1 SNHLY, CDR2 FYNNEI. The CDR3 region is CASSEVGSQETQYF. The CDR3 DNA reads TGTGCCAGCAGTGAAGTGGGTAGCCAAGAGACCCAGTACTTC.